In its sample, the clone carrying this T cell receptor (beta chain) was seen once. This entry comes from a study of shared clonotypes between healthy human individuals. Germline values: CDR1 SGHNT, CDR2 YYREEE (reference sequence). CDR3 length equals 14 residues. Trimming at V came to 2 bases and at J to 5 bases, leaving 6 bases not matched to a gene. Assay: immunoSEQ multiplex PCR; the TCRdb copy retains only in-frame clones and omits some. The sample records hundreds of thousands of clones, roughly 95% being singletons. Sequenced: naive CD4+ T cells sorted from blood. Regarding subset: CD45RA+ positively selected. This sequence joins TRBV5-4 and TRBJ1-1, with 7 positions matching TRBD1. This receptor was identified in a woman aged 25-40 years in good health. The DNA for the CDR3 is TGTGCCAGCAGCTTAAACCTACAGGGGACTGAAGCTTTCTTT. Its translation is CASSLNLQGTEAFF. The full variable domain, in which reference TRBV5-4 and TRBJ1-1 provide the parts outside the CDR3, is ETGVTQSPTHLIKTRGQQVTLRCSSQSGHNTVSWYQQALGQGPQFIFQYYREEENGRGNFPPRFSGLQFPNYSSELNVNALELDDSALYLCASSLNLQGTEAFFGQGTRLTVV.